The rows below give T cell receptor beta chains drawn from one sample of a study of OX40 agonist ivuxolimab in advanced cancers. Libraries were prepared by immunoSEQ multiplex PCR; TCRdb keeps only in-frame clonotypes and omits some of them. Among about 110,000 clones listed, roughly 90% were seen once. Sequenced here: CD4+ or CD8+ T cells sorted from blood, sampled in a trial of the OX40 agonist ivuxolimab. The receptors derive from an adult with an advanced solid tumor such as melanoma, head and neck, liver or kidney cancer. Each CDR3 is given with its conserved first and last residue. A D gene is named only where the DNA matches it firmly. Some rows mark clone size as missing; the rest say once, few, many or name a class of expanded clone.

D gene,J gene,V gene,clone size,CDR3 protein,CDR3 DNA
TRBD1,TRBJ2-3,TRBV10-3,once,CAIRGTGAGDTQYF,TGTGCCATCAGGGGGACAGGGGCGGGCGATACGCAGTATTTT
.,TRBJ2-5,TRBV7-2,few,CASSVMAGQRETQYF,TGTGCCAGCAGCGTCATGGCGGGGCAGCGGGAGACCCAGTACTTC
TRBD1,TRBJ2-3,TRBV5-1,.,CASSLQGAPSTDTQYF,TGCGCCAGCAGCTTACAGGGGGCTCCTAGCACAGATACGCAGTATTTT
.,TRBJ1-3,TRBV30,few,CAWSGRNRLSSGNTIYF,TGTGCCTGGAGTGGAAGGAATAGGTTGAGCTCTGGAAACACCATATATTTT
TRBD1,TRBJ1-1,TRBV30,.,CACGTGWTEAFF,TGTGCCTGTGGGACAGGGTGGACTGAAGCTTTCTTT
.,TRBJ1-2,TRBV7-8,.,CASSLGTASYGYTF,TGTGCCAGCAGCTTAGGGACAGCTTCCTATGGCTACACCTTC
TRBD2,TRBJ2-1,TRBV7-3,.,CASSLTFGREQFF,TGTGCCAGCAGCTTAACGTTCGGGAGGGAGCAGTTCTTC
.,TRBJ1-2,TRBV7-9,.,CASSLYRGYTF,TGTGCCAGCAGCTTATACAGGGGCTACACCTTC
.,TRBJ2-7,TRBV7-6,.,CASSSTSGSPGDEQYF,TGTGCCAGCAGCTCTACTTCAGGGTCTCCGGGGGACGAGCAGTACTTC
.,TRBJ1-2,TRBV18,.,CASSPFQDPSPYGYTF,TGTGCCAGCTCACCCTTTCAGGACCCATCGCCTTATGGCTACACCTTC
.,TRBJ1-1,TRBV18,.,CASSPRSGDMNTEAFF,TGTGCCAGCTCACCAAGATCAGGGGACATGAACACTGAAGCTTTCTTT